The entry that follows covers one TCR beta chain sequence. This sample is drawn from a study of T cell changes during pregnancy in multiple sclerosis. The protocol was immunoSEQ multiplex PCR, while the TCRdb copy is restricted to in-frame clones and leaves out a portion. Of approximately 97,000 clones in the sample, about nine tenths were seen once. With 4 bases removed from V and 0 bases from J, the gap between germline ends came to 13 bases. Germline V gene data show CDR1 as LNHDA and CDR2 as SQIVND (reference sequence). The CDR3 covers 16 residues. The sample here was peripheral blood, taken after pregnancy. This clonotype originated in a female donor in good health, enrolled as a control in a pregnancy study. V and J are TRBV19 and TRBJ2-1; D may be TRBD2 (7 bases). CDR3 in amino acids: CASSTWGGASYNEQFF. The CDR3 nucleotides are TGTGCCAGTAGTACCTGGGGGGGGGCCTCCTACAATGAGCAGTTCTTC.